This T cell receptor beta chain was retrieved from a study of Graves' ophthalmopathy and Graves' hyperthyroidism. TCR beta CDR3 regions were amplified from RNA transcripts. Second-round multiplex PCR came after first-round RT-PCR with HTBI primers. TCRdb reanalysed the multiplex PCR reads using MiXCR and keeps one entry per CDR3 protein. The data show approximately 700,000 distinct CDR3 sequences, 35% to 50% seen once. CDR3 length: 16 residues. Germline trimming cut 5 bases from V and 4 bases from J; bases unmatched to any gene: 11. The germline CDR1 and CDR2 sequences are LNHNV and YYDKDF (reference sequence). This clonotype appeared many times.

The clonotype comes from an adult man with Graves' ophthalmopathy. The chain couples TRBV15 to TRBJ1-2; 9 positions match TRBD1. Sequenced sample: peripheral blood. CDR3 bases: TGTGCCACCAGCGGGGGAGGGACAGGGTCTTCCTATGGCTACACCTTC. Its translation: CATSGGGTGSSYGYTF.